These 17 T cell receptor beta chains share one sample of origin, sequenced in a study of cytomegalovirus exposure and HLA in healthy donors. 60 Vbeta and 13 Jbeta primers were used in PCR. Sequencing was performed with immunoSEQ multiplex PCR; in TCRdb, only in-frame clones are kept and a portion is missing. The sample shows roughly 160,000 clones, 79% of them seen only once. Sequenced: PBMCs. The receptors shown here come from a man aged 35 to 55 in good health and CMV-seronegative.

The V gene is TRBV5-4, the J gene TRBJ2-7; 9 nucleotides line up with TRBD1. The trim removed 0 bases at V and 5 bases at J, leaving 6 bases unmatched. CDR1 SGHNT and CDR2 YYREEE come from the germline V gene (reference sequence). This CDR3 comprises 15 residues. CDR3 loop: CASSLGGQGINEQYF. The CDR3 DNA sequence: TGTGCCAGCAGCTTGGGGGGACAGGGCATTAACGAGCAGTACTTC.

The chain employs TRBV7-9 and TRBJ2-7, with D possibly being TRBD2 (6 bases). The CDR3 length is 13 residues. The V and J ends lost 7 bases and 6 bases respectively, with 16 bases between them. Germline lookup yields CDR1 SEHNR and CDR2 FQNEAQ (reference sequence). This chain's CDR3 is CASNQMGGGEQYF. In nucleotides, the CDR3 is TGTGCCAGCAACCAGATGGGGGGAGGCGAGCAGTACTTC.

The chain uses TRBV1 and TRBJ1-2. TRBV1 is shown as a pseudogene. The length of the CDR3 is 11 residues. In DNA form, the CDR3 reads TGCACCAGCAGCCAGGCGGGCGGCTACACCTTC. Translating gives CTSSQAGGYTF.

The genes are TRBV7-2 and TRBJ2-7, with 12 bases matching TRBD2. V gave up 4 bases and J gave up 2 bases; unmatched junction bases: 6. The CDR3 spans 16 residues. The germline CDR1 and CDR2 sequences are SGHTA and FQGNSA. The CDR3 sequence: CASSSLGTSGPYEQYF. In DNA, the CDR3 is TGTGCCAGCAGCTCTCTGGGGACTAGCGGGCCCTACGAGCAGTACTTC. Drawing the rest from reference TRBV7-2 and TRBJ2-7, the complete variable domain is GAGVSQSPSNKVTEKGKDVELRCDPISGHTALYWYRQSLGQGLEFLIYFQGNSAPDKSGLPSDRFSAERTGGSVSTLTIQRTQQEDSAVYLCASSSLGTSGPYEQYFGPGTRLTVT.

The rearrangement joins TRBV7-2 to TRBJ2-3; 7 nucleotides agree with TRBD1. This CDR3 spans 15 amino acids. Germline V gene data show CDR1 as SGHTA and CDR2 as FQGNSA. V shed 0 bases, J shed 4 bases, and the junction held 4 bases outside the gene matches. In DNA form, the CDR3 reads TGTGCCAGCAGCTTAGCGGGGCAGGGGGCAGATACGCAGTATTTT. This sequence encodes CASSLAGQGADTQYF.

In its sample, this clone was seen a few times. At the DNA level, this CDR3 is encoded by other sequences in the same sample as well. This chain connects TRBV27 to TRBJ1-2; 8 positions agree with TRBD1. CDR1 is MNHEY and CDR2 is SMNVEV in the germline V gene (reference sequence). This CDR3 contains 17 residues. The ends lost 0 bases at V and 4 bases at J; junction bases unmatched: 10. The CDR3 nucleotides read TGTGCCAGCAGTTTATCCCCCGGACAGGGAATCCTCTATGGCTACACCTTC. It is translated as CASSLSPGQGILYGYTF.

This chain links TRBV6-6 with TRBJ2-1; D is ambiguous. In germline, CDR1 is MNHNY, CDR2 SVGAGI (reference sequence). The CDR3 is 14 amino acids. V dropped 0 bases and J dropped 7 bases, with 10 bases sitting between them. CDR3 region: CASSYSKRSNEQFF. CDR3 sequence (DNA): TGTGCCAGCAGTTACTCGAAGAGGAGTAATGAGCAGTTCTTC.

Only one count was recorded for this clone. The J gene is TRBJ2-7, the V gene TRBV13, with 9 positions matching TRBD1. CDR3 size: 14 residues. CDR1 PRHDT and CDR2 FYEKMQ come from the germline V gene (reference sequence). After removal of 5 bases from V and 3 bases from J, the junction contained 5 bases not matched to a gene. CDR3 nucleotides: TGTGCCAGCAGCATGGGACAGGGAGGCTACGAGCAGTACTTC. Residues: CASSMGQGGYEQYF.

This chain links TRBV27 with TRBJ2-2, with TRBD2 identical over 10 bases. Unmatched junction bases numbered 4, after V lost 8 bases and J lost 4 bases. This CDR3 has 14 amino acids. Germline V gene lookup returns CDR1 MNHEY and CDR2 SMNVEV (reference sequence). The CDR3 nucleotides are TGTGCCAGCCATAGCGGGAGGAGCACCGGGGAGCTGTTTTTT. It encodes CASHSGRSTGELFF.

The V call is TRBV29-1, the J call TRBJ2-2; no clear D gene. V lost 3 bases and J lost 4, with 6 bases in between. This CDR3 has 12 residues. The germline gives CDR1 SQVTM, CDR2 ANQGSEA. The CDR3 spells CSVDSGTGELFF. In DNA form, the CDR3 reads TGCAGCGTTGATTCCGGCACCGGGGAGCTGTTTTTT.

The CDR3 spells CASSLGLAGGAAGGELFF. In nucleotides, the CDR3 is TGTGCCAGCAGCTTAGGACTAGCGGGAGGTGCCGCCGGCGGGGAGCTGTTTTTT. The rearrangement links TRBV7-8 to TRBJ2-2; the match to TRBD2 covers 13 bases. J was trimmed by 7 bases and V by 1 base; bases with no gene match: 9. Germline values: CDR1 SGHVS, CDR2 FQNEAQ. The CDR3 contains 18 residues.

This chain joins TRBV11-2 and TRBJ2-3, with TRBD2 as a possible D gene (6 bases). The length of the CDR3 is 16 residues. Germline V lookup: CDR1 SGHAT, CDR2 FQNNGV. V was trimmed by 2 bases and J by 4 bases, leaving 16 bases between them. CDR3 protein: CASSLSTGVMADTQYF. CDR3 DNA: TGTGCCAGCAGCTTATCTACGGGAGTTATGGCAGATACGCAGTATTTT.

This sequence joins TRBV14 and TRBJ2-1, with D possibly matching TRBD1 (6 bases). Germline lookup yields CDR1 SGHDN and CDR2 FVKESK. This CDR3 is 15 amino acids long. V was trimmed by 2 bases and J by 5 bases, leaving 13 bases between them. Here the CDR3 reads CASSQTGRGNNEQFF. CDR3 in DNA: TGTGCCAGCAGCCAAACTGGCAGGGGTAACAATGAGCAGTTCTTC.

The chain recombines TRBV28 with TRBJ2-7; D possibly corresponds to TRBD1 (5 bases). Trimming removed 8 bases from V and 6 bases from J, with 20 bases in between. CDR3 length equals 14 residues. CDR1 is MDHEN, CDR2 SYDVKM, per germline. The CDR3 DNA is TGTGCCAGCGGCAGACAGTTTACGGGTGGCGAGCAGTACTTC. Its protein is CASGRQFTGGEQYF.

V and J are TRBV11-1 and TRBJ1-6; maybe TRBD1 (5 bases). Trimming left V 4 bases short and J 9 bases short, with 10 bases between. The germline V gene has CDR1 SGHAT and CDR2 FQDESV (reference sequence). This CDR3 comprises 13 residues. The CDR3 is CASSWQGGSPLHF. DNA for the CDR3: TGTGCCAGCAGCTGGCAGGGCGGTTCACCCCTCCACTTT.

The chain carries TRBV6-1 and TRBJ2-5, with D possibly matching TRBD1 (5 bases). The J call may be in error: the DNA end matches TRBJ2-7 better. This CDR3 is 13 amino acids long. Germline values: CDR1 MNHNS, CDR2 SASEGT. The CDR3 spells CASSVRASYEQYF. The CDR3 bases are TGTGCCAGCAGTGTCAGGGCCTCCTACGAGCAGTACTTC.

This clone was counted only a few times. The V call is TRBV5-5, the J call TRBJ1-4, with D perhaps matching TRBD1 (6 bases). Looked up from germline, CDR1 is SGHKS and CDR2 is YYEKEE (reference sequence). Trimming stripped 7 bases from V and 0 bases from J, with 19 bases between. The CDR3 loop spans 17 amino acids. DNA of the CDR3: TGTGCCAGCTCAATGACAGGCTCTTCCGCAACTAATGAAAAACTGTTTTTT. Translation: CASSMTGSSATNEKLFF.